This record looks at one TCR beta chain sequence and its context. Antigen specificity is unknown. This specimen comes from a study of radiotherapy plus CTLA-4 blockade in lung cancer. Study background: Across the patients, objective responses occurred in under 20%, and disease control in under 35%. Study-wide results and limits: In blood, early T cell clone dynamics reportedly predicted response best, together with interferon-beta. TCR clones originating in tumors grew in number in blood after radiotherapy plus ipilimumab.

People whose metastatic non-small-cell lung cancer was chemo-refractory got focal radiation along with CTLA-4 blockade by ipilimumab. Assay used: immunoSEQ multiplex PCR; TCRdb lists only in-frame clones, some missing. The profile shows tens of thousands of clones, about two thirds of them singletons. Sample: peripheral blood, taken from a patient treated with radiotherapy plus ipilimumab. This TCR derives from a human donor with non-small cell lung cancer that progressed on radiotherapy plus ipilimumab.

The DNA for the CDR3 is TGTGCCAGCAGCTTACCAGGGGCGGGATACGAGCAGTACTTC. It translates to CASSLPGAGYEQYF. The chain recombines TRBV5-4 with TRBJ2-7, with D perhaps matching TRBD1 or TRBD2 (6 bases each). Germline loops: CDR1 SGHNT, CDR2 YYREEE (reference sequence). This CDR3 spans 14 amino acids. The V end was cut by 2 bases, the J end by 4 bases, with 13 bases between.